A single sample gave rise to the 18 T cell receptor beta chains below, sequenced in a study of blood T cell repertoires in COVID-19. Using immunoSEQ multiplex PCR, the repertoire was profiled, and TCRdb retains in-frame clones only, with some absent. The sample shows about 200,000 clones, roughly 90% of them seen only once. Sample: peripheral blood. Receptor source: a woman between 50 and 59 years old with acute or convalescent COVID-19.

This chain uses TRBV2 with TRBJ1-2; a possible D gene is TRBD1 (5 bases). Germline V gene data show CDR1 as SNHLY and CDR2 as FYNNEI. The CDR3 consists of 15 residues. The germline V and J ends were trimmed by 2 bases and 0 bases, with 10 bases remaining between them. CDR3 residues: CASSEMTAPNYGYTF. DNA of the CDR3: TGTGCCAGCAGTGAAATGACAGCCCCTAACTATGGCTACACCTTC.

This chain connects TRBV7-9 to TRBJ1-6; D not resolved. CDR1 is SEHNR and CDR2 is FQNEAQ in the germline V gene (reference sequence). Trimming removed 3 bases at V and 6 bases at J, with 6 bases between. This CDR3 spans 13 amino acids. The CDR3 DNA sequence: TGTGCCAGCAGCTTCGGGGTTAATTCACCCCTCCACTTT. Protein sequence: CASSFGVNSPLHF.

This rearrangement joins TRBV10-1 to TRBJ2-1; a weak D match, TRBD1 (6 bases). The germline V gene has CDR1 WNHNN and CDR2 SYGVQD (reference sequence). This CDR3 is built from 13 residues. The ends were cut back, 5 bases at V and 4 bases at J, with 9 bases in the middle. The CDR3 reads CASSKDRYNEQFF. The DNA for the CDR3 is TGCGCCAGCAGTAAGGACAGATACAATGAGCAGTTCTTC.

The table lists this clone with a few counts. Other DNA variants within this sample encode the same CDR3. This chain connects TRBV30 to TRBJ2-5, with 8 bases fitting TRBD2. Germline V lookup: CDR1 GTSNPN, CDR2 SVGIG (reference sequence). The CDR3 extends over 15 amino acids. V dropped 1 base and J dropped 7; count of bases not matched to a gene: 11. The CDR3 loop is CAWSGGAGGLGTQYF. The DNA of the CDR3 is TGTGCCTGGAGTGGGGGGGCGGGGGGACTCGGGACCCAGTACTTC.

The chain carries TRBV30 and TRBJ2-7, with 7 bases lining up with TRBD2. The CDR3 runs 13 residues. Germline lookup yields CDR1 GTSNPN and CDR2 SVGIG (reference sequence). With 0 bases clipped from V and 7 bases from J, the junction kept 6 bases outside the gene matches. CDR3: CAWSVKGGREQYF. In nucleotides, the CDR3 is TGTGCCTGGAGTGTAAAGGGAGGGCGGGAGCAGTACTTC.

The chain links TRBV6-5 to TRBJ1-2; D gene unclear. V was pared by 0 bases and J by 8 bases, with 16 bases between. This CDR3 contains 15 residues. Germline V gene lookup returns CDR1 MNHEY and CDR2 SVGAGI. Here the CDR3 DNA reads TGTGCCAGCAGTTACTCAGGCGACTCGGCGGGAGGCTACACCTTC. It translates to CASSYSGDSAGGYTF.

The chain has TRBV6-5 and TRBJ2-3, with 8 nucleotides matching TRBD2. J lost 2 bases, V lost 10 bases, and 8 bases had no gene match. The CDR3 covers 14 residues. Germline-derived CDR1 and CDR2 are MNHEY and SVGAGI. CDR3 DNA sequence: TGTGCCAACTTTCTAGCGGGCCCCACAGATACGCAGTATTTT. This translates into CANFLAGPTDTQYF.

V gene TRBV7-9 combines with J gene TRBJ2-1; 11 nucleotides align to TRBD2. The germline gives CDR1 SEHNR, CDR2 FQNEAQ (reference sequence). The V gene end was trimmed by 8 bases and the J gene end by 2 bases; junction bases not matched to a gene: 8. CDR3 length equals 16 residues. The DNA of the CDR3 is TGTGCCAGCGAGGGGACTAGCGGACCTCCCTACAATGAGCAGTTCTTC. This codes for CASEGTSGPPYNEQFF.

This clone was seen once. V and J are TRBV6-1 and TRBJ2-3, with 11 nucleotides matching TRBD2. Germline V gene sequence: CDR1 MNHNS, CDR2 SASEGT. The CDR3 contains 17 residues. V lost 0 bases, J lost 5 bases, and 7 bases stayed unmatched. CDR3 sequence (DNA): TGTGCCAGCAGTGAAGCGGCGTTAGCGGGGGGGCTAGATACGCAGTATTTT. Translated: CASSEAALAGGLDTQYF.

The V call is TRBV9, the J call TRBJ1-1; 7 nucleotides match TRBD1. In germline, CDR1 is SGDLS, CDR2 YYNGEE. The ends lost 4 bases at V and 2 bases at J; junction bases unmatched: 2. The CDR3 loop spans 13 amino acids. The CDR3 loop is CASSRDSNTEAFF. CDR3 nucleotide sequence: TGTGCCAGCAGCAGGGACAGCAACACTGAAGCTTTCTTT.

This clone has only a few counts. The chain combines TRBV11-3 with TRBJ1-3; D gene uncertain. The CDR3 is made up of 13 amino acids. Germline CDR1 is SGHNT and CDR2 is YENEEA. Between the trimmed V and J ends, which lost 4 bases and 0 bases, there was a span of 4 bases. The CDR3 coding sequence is TGTGCCAGCAGCTCCGGCTCTGGAAACACCATATATTTT. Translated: CASSSGSGNTIYF.

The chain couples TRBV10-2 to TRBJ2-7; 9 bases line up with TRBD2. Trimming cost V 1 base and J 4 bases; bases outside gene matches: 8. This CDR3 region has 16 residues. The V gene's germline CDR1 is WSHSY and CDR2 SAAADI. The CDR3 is CASSEFFSGSTYEQYF. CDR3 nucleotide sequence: TGCGCCAGCAGTGAGTTTTTTAGCGGGAGTACTTACGAGCAGTACTTC.

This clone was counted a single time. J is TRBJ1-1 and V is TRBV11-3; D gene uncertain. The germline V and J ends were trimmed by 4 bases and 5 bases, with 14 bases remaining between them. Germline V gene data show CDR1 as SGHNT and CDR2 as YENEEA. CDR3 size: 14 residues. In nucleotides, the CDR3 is TGTGCCAGCAGCTCAGGAGAGCGAGGGACTGAAGCTTTCTTT. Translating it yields CASSSGERGTEAFF.

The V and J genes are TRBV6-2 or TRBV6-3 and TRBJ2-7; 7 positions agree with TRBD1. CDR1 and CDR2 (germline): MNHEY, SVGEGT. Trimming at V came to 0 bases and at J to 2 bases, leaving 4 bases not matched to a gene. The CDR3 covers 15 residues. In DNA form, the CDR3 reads TGTGCCAGCAGTTACTCGCCCGACAGGGCCTACGAGCAGTACTTC. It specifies CASSYSPDRAYEQYF.

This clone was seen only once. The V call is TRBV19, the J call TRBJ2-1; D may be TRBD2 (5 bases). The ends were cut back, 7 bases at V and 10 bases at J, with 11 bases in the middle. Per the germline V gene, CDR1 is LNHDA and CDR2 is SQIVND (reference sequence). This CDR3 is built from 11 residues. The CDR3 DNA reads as TGTGCCAGTAACGAGGGCGGAGAGCAGTTCTTC. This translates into CASNEGGEQFF.

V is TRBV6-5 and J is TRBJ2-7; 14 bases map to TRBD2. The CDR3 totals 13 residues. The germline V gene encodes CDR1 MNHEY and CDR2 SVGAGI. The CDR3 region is CAAGTSGGYEQYF. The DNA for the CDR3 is TGTGCTGCCGGGACTAGCGGGGGATACGAGCAGTACTTC.

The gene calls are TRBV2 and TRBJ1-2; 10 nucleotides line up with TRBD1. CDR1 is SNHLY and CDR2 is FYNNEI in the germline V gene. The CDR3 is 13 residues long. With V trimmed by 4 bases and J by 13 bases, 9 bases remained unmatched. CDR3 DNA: TGTGCCAGCAGTGCCGGGAGACAGGGGGCATGCACCTTC. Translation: CASSAGRQGACTF.

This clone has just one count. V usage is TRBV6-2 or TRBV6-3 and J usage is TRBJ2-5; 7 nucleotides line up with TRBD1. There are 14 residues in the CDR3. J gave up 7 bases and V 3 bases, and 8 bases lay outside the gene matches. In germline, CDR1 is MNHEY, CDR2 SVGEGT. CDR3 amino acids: CASSYWDRRGTQYF. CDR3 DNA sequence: TGTGCCAGCAGTTATTGGGACAGACGGGGGACCCAGTACTTC.